Each of the 5 T cell receptor beta chains below was sequenced from the same sample in a study of T-cell reconstitution after alpha-beta-depleted transplantation in children. Unique molecular identifiers were used in preparing the TCRbeta library. TCRdb independently ran MiXCR on the PCR reads; one entry per CDR3 protein. The data contain about 460,000 distinct CDR3 sequences, about an eighth of them seen just once; the ten biggest clones take up less than 15%. The sequences come from PBMCs, mostly from graft donor cells, collected 180 days after TCRalphabeta/CD19-depleted stem cell transplant. These receptors all come from a female patient aged 2-15 years who had a stem cell transplant for aplastic anemia, so the T cells may come from the graft donor.

This clonotype came up a few times. The genes are TRBV7-2 and TRBJ2-3, with 9 bases matching TRBD2. Germline CDR1 is SGHTA and CDR2 is FQGNSA. This CDR3 has 16 residues. Trimming took 5 bases from V and 5 from J; bases not matched to a gene: 11. The CDR3 region has the DNA TGTGCCAGCAGCCCCCCCCAGCTAGCGGGGATAGATACGCAGTATTTT. Amino acids: CASSPPQLAGIDTQYF.

This clonotype was counted only a few times. CDR3 residues: CASSQEGGRYTEAFF. The CDR3 nucleotides are TGCGCCAGCAGCCAAGAGGGGGGCAGGTACACTGAAGCTTTCTTT. The chain recombines TRBV4-1 with TRBJ1-1; a weak D match, TRBD1 (6 bases). The CDR3 contains 15 residues. V dropped 0 bases and J dropped 3 bases, with 11 bases sitting between them. Germline-derived CDR1 and CDR2 are MGHRA and YSYEKL.

This clonotype has ten or more counts. V usage is TRBV12-3 or TRBV12-4 and J usage is TRBJ1-3, with 7 bases aligning to TRBD1. The V gene end was trimmed by 6 bases and the J gene end by 0 bases; junction bases not matched to a gene: 14. The CDR3 length is 18 residues. CDR3 coding DNA: TGTGCCAGCAGCCTCGGCGACAGGGCCCATAGCTCTGGAAACACCATATATTTT. Translation gives CASSLGDRAHSSGNTIYF.

The gene calls are TRBV9 and TRBJ2-5; 14 positions agree with TRBD2. The CDR3 sequence is 17 residues long. Germline loops: CDR1 SGDLS, CDR2 YYNGEE. The ends lost 0 bases at V and 5 bases at J; junction bases unmatched: 6. In DNA, the CDR3 is TGTGCCAGCAGCGTAGCGGGGACTAGCGGGAGCCGGGAGACCCAGTACTTC. Translated: CASSVAGTSGSRETQYF.

The rearrangement uses TRBV4-2 and TRBJ2-3; D gene uncertain. The CDR3 covers 13 residues. Trimming pared 4 bases from V and 2 bases from J, leaving 7 bases between. Per the germline V gene, CDR1 is LGHNA and CDR2 is YNFKEQ. The CDR3 here is CASSPPATDTQYF. The CDR3, as DNA: TGTGCCAGCAGCCCCCCGGCCACAGATACGCAGTATTTT.